The subject of this entry is one T cell receptor (beta chain). The sample originates from a study of T cell changes during pregnancy in multiple sclerosis. Clones were sequenced by immunoSEQ multiplex PCR, and TCRdb holds only the in-frame ones, with some missing. Among tens of thousands of clones, 90% to 95% were seen once, and the ten largest hold 0.39%. J was trimmed by 1 base and V by 5 bases; bases with no gene match: 7. CDR3 length equals 17 residues. Germline loops: CDR1 MNHEY, CDR2 SMNVEV (reference sequence). The starting material was CD4+ T cells from peripheral blood mononuclear cells, obtained after pregnancy. The chain combines TRBV27 with TRBJ2-1; 11 bases align to TRBD2. The sequence was obtained from a female donor with multiple sclerosis, enrolled in a pregnancy study. The CDR3 nucleotides read TGTGCCAGCAGTCTAGCGGGAGGAAGGGCTTCCTACAATGAGCAGTTCTTC. This gives the protein CASSLAGGRASYNEQFF.